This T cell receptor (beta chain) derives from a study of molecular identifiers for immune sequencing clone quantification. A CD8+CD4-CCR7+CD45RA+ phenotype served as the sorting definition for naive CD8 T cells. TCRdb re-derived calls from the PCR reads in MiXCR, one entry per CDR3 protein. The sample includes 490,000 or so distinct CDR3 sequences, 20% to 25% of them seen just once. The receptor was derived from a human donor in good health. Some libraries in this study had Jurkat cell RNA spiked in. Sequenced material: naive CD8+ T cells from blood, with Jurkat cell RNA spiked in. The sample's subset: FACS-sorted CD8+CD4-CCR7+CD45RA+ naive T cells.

The CDR3: CATSAIAGGVTGELFF. In DNA form, the CDR3 reads TGTGCCACCAGTGCCATAGCGGGAGGGGTCACCGGGGAGCTGTTTTTT. This chain links TRBV24-1 with TRBJ2-2, with TRBD2 identical over 11 bases. Trimming removed 5 bases from V and 4 bases from J; junction bases left unmatched: 5. Germline V gene sequence: CDR1 KGHDR, CDR2 SFDVKD. The CDR3 runs to 16 residues.